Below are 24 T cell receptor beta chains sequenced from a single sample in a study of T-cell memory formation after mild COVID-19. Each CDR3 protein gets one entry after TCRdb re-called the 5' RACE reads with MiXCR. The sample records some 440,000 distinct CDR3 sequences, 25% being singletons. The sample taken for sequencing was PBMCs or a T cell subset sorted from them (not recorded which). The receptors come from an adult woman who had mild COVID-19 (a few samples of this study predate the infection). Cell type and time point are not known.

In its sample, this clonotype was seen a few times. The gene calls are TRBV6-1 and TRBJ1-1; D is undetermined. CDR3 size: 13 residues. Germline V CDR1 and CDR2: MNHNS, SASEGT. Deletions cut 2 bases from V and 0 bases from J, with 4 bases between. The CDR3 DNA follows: TGTGCCAGCAGTGAACCACTGAACACTGAAGCTTTCTTT. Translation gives CASSEPLNTEAFF.

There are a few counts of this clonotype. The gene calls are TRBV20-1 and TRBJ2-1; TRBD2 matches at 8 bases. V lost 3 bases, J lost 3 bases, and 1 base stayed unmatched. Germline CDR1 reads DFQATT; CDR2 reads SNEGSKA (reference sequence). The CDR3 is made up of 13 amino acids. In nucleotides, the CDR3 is TGCAGTGCTAGGACTAGCGACTACAATGAGCAGTTCTTC. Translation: CSARTSDYNEQFF.

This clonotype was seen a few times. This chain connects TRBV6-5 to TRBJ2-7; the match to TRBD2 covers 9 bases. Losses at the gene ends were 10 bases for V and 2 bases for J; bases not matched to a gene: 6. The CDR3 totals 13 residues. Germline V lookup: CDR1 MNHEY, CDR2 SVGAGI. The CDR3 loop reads CATRLAVTYEQYF. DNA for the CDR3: TGTGCCACCAGACTAGCGGTGACCTACGAGCAGTACTTC.

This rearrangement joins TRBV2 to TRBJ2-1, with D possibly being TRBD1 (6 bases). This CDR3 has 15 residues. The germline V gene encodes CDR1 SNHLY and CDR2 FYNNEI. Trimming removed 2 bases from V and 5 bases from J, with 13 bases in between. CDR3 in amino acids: CASSETRGGNNEQFF. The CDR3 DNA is TGTGCCAGCAGTGAAACCCGAGGGGGAAACAATGAGCAGTTCTTC.

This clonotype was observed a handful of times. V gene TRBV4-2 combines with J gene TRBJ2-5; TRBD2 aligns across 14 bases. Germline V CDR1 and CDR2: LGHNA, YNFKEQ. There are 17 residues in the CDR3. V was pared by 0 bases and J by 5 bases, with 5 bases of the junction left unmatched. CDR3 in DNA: TGTGCCAGCAGCCAAGATCTCCGGACTAGCGGGAGGGAGACCCAGTACTTC. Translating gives CASSQDLRTSGRETQYF.

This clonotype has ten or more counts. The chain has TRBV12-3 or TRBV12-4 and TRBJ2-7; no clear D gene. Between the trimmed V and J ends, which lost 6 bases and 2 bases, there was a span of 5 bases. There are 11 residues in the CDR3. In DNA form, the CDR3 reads TGTGCCAGCAGCCCGGCCTACGAGCAGTACTTC. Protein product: CASSPAYEQYF.

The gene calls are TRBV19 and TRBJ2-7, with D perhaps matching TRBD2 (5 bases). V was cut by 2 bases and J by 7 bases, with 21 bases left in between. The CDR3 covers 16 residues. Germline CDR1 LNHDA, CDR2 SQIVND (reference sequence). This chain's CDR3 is CASSISGGGRYREQYF. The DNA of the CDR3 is TGTGCCAGTAGTATATCAGGAGGTGGGCGTTATCGAGAGCAGTACTTC. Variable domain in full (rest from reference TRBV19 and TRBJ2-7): DGGITQSPKYLFRKEGQNVTLSCEQNLNHDAMYWYRQDPGQGLRLIYYSQIVNDFQKGDIAEGYSVSREKKESFPLTVTSAQKNPTAFYLCASSISGGGRYREQYFGPGTRLTVT.

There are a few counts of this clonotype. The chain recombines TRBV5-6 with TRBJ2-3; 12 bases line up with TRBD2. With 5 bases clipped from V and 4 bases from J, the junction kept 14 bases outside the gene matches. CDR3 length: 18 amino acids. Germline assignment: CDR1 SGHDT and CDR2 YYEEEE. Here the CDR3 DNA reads TGTGCCAGCAGTTCGTGGGGCAGACTAGCGGGAGCCTCAGATACGCAGTATTTT. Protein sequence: CASSSWGRLAGASDTQYF.

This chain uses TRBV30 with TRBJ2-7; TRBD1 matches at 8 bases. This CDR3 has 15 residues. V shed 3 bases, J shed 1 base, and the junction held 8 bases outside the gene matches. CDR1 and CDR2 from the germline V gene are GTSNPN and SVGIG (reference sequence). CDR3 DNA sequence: TGTGCCTGGAGCTCAGGGGGCGTCATGTCCTACGAGCAGTACTTC. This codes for CAWSSGGVMSYEQYF.

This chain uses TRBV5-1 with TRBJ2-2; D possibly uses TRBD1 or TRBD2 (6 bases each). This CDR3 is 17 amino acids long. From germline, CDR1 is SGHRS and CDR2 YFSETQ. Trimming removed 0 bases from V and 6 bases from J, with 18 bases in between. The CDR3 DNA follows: TGCGCCAGCAGCTTGGCTCCAACAGGGACTCCCCCCGGGGAGCTGTTTTTT. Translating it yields CASSLAPTGTPPGELFF.

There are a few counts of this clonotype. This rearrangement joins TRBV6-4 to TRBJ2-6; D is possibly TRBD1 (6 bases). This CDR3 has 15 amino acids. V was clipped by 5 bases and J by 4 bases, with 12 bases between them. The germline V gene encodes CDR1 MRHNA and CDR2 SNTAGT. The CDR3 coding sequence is TGTGCCAGCAGTCAAACAGGGACCGGGGCCAACGTCCTGACTTTC. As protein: CASSQTGTGANVLTF.

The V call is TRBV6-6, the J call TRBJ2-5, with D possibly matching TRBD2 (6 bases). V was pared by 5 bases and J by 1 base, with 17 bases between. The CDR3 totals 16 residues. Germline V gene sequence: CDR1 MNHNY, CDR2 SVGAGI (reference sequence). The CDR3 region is CASSPLGGQGQETQYF. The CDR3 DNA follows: TGTGCCAGCAGTCCCCTGGGGGGTCAAGGCCAAGAGACCCAGTACTTC.

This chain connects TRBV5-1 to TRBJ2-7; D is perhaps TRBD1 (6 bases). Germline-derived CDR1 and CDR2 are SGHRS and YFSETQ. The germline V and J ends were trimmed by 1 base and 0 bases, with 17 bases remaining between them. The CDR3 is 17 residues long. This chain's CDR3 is CASSLPGGQTYSYEQYF. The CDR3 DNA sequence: TGCGCCAGCAGCTTGCCAGGTGGACAGACTTACTCCTACGAGCAGTACTTC. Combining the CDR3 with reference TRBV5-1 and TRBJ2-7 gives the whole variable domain KAGVTQTPRYLIKTRGQQVTLSCSPISGHRSVSWYQQTPGQGLQFLFEYFSETQRNKGNFPGRFSGRQFSNSRSEMNVSTLELGDSALYLCASSLPGGQTYSYEQYFGPGTRLTVT.

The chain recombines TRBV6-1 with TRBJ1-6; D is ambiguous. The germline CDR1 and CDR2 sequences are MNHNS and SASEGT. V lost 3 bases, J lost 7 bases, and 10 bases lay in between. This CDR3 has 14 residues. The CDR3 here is CASSDWQRNSPLHF. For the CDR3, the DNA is TGTGCCAGCAGTGATTGGCAGAGAAATTCACCCCTCCACTTT.

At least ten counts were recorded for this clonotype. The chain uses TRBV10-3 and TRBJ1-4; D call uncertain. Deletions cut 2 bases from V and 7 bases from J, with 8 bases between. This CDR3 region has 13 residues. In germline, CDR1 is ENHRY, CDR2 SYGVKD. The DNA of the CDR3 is TGTGCCATCAGTGAGCCGAGGCGTGAAAAACTGTTTTTT. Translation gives CAISEPRREKLFF.

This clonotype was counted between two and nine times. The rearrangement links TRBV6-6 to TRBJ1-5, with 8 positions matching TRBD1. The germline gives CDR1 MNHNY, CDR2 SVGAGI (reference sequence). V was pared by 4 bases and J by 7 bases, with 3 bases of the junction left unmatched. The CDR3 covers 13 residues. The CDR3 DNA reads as TGTGCCAGCAGTTCGGCAGGGGGCCAGCCCCAGCATTTT. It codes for CASSSAGGQPQHF.

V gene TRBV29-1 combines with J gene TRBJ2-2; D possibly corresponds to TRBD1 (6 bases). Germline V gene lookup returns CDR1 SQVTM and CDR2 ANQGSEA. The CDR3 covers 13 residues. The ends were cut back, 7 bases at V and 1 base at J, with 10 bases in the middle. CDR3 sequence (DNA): TGCAGCGCGGTACAGGGGAACACCGGGGAGCTGTTTTTT. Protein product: CSAVQGNTGELFF.

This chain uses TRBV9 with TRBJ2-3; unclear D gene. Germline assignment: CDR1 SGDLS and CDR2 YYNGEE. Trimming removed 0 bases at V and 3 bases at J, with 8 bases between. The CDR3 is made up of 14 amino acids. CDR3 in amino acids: CASSVAVLTDTQYF. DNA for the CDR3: TGTGCCAGCAGCGTAGCAGTGTTGACAGATACGCAGTATTTT.

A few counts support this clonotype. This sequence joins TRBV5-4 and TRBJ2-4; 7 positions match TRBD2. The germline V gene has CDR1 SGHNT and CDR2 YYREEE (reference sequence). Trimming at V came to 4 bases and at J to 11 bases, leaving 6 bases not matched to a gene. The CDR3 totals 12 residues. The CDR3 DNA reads TGTGCCAGCAGCCAAAAGGCGGGGGTTCAGTACTTC. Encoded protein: CASSQKAGVQYF.

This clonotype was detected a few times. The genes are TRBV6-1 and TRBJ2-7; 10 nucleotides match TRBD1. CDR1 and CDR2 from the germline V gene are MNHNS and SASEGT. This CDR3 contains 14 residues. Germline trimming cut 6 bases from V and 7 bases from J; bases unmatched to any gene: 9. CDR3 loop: CASRTGQGKREQYF. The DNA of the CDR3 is TGTGCCAGCAGGACGGGACAGGGGAAAAGGGAGCAGTACTTC.

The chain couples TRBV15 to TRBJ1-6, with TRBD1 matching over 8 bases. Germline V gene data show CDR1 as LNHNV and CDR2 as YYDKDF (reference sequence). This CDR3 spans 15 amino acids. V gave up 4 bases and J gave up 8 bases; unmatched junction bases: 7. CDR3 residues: CATSTRQGLYSPLHF. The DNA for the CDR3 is TGTGCCACCAGCACCCGACAGGGGTTGTATTCACCCCTCCACTTT.

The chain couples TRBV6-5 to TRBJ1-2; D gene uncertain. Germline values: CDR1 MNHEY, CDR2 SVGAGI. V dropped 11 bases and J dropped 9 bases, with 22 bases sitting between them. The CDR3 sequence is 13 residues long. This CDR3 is CASSPTVWASYTF. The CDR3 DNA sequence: TGTGCCTCCTCTCCCACAGTATGGGCGAGCTACACCTTC.

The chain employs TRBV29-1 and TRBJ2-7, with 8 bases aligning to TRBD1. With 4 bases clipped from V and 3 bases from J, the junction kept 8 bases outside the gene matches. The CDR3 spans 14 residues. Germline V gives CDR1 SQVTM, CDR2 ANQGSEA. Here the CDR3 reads CSVVQGGPLYEQYF. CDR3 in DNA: TGCAGCGTTGTACAGGGGGGTCCCCTCTACGAGCAGTACTTC.

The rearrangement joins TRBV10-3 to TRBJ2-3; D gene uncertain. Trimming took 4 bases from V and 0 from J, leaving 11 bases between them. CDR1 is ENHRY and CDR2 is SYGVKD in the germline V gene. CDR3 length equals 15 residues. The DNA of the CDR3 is TGTGCCATCAGTGGGCAGAGTTCTAGCACAGATACGCAGTATTTT. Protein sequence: CAISGQSSSTDTQYF.